The 7 T cell receptor beta chains listed next were all sequenced from one sample in a study of blood T cell repertoires in COVID-19. Repertoires were generated with immunoSEQ multiplex PCR, while TCRdb's copy carries only in-frame clones and drops some. This table has roughly 190,000 clones, roughly nine tenths appearing once. Sequencing was performed on PBMCs or T cells enriched from blood (not recorded which). Every receptor here comes from a woman between 25 and 40 years old who had recovered from COVID-19.

The CDR3 region is CASNTGVNTEAFF. The DNA of the CDR3 is TGTGCCAGTAATACAGGGGTGAACACTGAAGCTTTCTTT. The V call is TRBV19, the J call TRBJ1-1, with TRBD1 matching over 7 bases. The CDR3 is made up of 13 amino acids. Looked up from germline, CDR1 is LNHDA and CDR2 is SQIVND (reference sequence). V shed 7 bases, J shed 0 bases, and the junction held 2 bases outside the gene matches.

V and J are TRBV4-1 and TRBJ2-6; perhaps TRBD1 as D (5 bases). This CDR3 comprises 17 residues. V was trimmed by 0 bases and J by 1 base, leaving 10 bases between them. In germline, CDR1 is MGHRA, CDR2 YSYEKL. CDR3 nucleotide sequence: TGCGCCAGCAGCCAAGACAGGGTGAGGTCTGGGGCCAACGTCCTGACTTTC. It codes for CASSQDRVRSGANVLTF.

The V and J genes are TRBV4-1 and TRBJ1-2, with TRBD1 as a possible D gene (6 bases). Per the germline V gene, CDR1 is MGHRA and CDR2 is YSYEKL. This CDR3 is built from 13 residues. The V gene lost 1 base and the J gene lost 5 bases, with 8 bases spanning the gap. CDR3: CASSQGTEYGYTF. The DNA of the CDR3 is TGCGCCAGCAGCCAAGGGACAGAGTATGGCTACACCTTC.

The V call is TRBV3-1 (or the pseudogene TRBV3-2), the J call TRBJ1-2; D is possibly TRBD1 (6 bases). Germline V lookup: CDR1 LGHDT, CDR2 YNNKEL (reference sequence). The CDR3 is 11 residues long. V was clipped by 4 bases and J by 7 bases, with 7 bases between them. This chain's CDR3 is CASSRGGGYTF. CDR3 in DNA: TGTGCCAGCAGCCGAGGGGGTGGCTACACCTTC.

The gene calls are TRBV6-2 or TRBV6-3 and TRBJ1-5; a possible D gene is TRBD1 (5 bases). Trimming removed 2 bases at V and 0 bases at J, with 8 bases between. CDR1 and CDR2 (germline): MNHEY, SVGEGT. This CDR3 is 15 amino acids long. The CDR3 loop is CASSYGQYSNQPQHF. CDR3 nucleotides: TGTGCCAGCAGTTACGGACAATATAGCAATCAGCCCCAGCATTTT.

The genes are TRBV5-8 and TRBJ1-1; perhaps TRBD1 as D (5 bases). This CDR3 is 13 amino acids long. The V and J ends lost 6 bases and 1 base respectively, with 10 bases between them. Germline assignment: CDR1 SGHTS and CDR2 YDEGEE. The CDR3 nucleotides read TGTGCCAGCACCCGCGGGGGGAACACTGAAGCTTTCTTT. Translated, it gives CASTRGGNTEAFF.

In this sample, this clone turned up a few times. The chain is built from TRBV6-5 and TRBJ2-7; 10 bases are shared with TRBD1. This CDR3 has 14 residues. Germline V gives CDR1 MNHEY, CDR2 SVGAGI. J was trimmed by 6 bases and V by 4 bases; bases with no gene match: 6. CDR3 sequence (DNA): TGTGCCAGCAGTTCCCGGGACAGGGGTATCGAGCAGTACTTC. Translated: CASSSRDRGIEQYF.